The source of this T cell receptor beta chain is a study of T cell clusters in autoimmune cytopenias. Study-wide points: Healthy donors had 2.5 to 3-fold more exclusive TRB clusters than active autoimmune hepatitis patients. The T cell clusters came from computational analysis alone and lack functional validation.

TRB was amplified from 250 ng of peripheral blood genomic DNA per sample. This CDR3 has 17 residues. CDR1 and CDR2 from the germline V gene are LNHDA and SQIVND (reference sequence). TRB was amplified by touch-down multiplex PCR, primer pools A and B combined. TCRdb processed the multiplex PCR reads again and assigns one entry to each CDR3 protein, with no DNA. The clone table shows over 7,000 distinct CDR3 sequences, with the ten largest holding about a fifth. Turning to this clonotype: Its antigen is unidentified.

This sequence was found in a human donor with an autoimmune cytopenia or autoimmune hepatitis (not recorded which). V usage is TRBV19 and J usage is TRBJ1-5; TCRdb's D gene call, TRBD1, goes unchecked for lack of DNA. The specimen sequenced was peripheral blood. The CDR3 reads CASRDRDSQYSNQPQHF.